The clone carrying this T cell receptor beta chain was recorded many times. This sample is part of a study of human T cells and chemical hapten exposure. Time point indicated: pre-sensitization, week 0. Treatment indicated: therapeutic diphenylcyclopropenone sensitization with weekly scalp DPC. MiXCR, run by TCRdb on the RACE reads, gives a single entry per CDR3 protein. Seen here are roughly 40,000 distinct CDR3 sequences, 12% observed once, and the top ten hold 4.5% to 7%. This CDR3 has 13 residues. V was shortened by 4 bases and J by 5 bases, with 8 bases between the two germline ends. Germline loops: CDR1 LGHDT, CDR2 YNNKEL (reference sequence).

This clonotype originated in a woman aged 25 to 39 with alopecia areata. Some clones in this sample may be carry-over from other donors' samples. This chain uses TRBV3-1 with TRBJ1-4; TRBD1 is a possible D gene (5 bases). The sequenced sample was whole blood, obtained in connection with sensitization to the hapten diphenylcyclopropenone (DPC). CDR3 DNA: TGTGCCAGCAGCCGACGGGGGAATGAAAAACTGTTTTTT. Its translation: CASSRRGNEKLFF.